This T cell receptor (beta chain) was recovered during a study of T cells in Graves' hyperthyroidism and ophthalmopathy. V lost 6 bases and J lost 7, with 10 bases in between. The germline V gene encodes CDR1 SGHVS and CDR2 FQNEAQ. The CDR3 is 13 amino acids. This clonotype was detected ten times or more. RNA transcripts yielded amplified TCR beta CDR3 regions. TCR CDR3 regions were first amplified by RT-PCR with HTBI primers. TCRdb re-called the multiplex PCR reads with MiXCR, one entry per CDR3 protein. Seen here are 600,000 to 800,000 distinct CDR3 sequences, about a third observed once, and the top ten hold less than 40%. Diagnosis rested on symptoms, serum thyroxine and TRAb, thyroid ultrasound, and orbital computed tomography.

The clonotype comes from a woman between 40 and 55 years old with Graves' hyperthyroidism. The sample was blood. The chain couples TRBV7-8 to TRBJ1-6; D gene ambiguous. The CDR3: CASSYSQNSPLHF. The CDR3 DNA sequence: TGTGCCAGCAGTTACAGCCAGAATTCACCCCTCCACTTT.